Described below is a single T cell receptor (beta chain) sequence and its context. The protocol was immunoSEQ multiplex PCR, while the TCRdb copy is restricted to in-frame clones and leaves out a portion. The table has about 83,000 clones, more than 80% seen once; the top ten hold more than 0.2%. This entry comes from a study of technical replicates of blood from a few donors. The CDR3 loop spans 11 amino acids. V lost 2 bases and J lost 7, with 5 bases in between. Looked up from germline, CDR1 is SGHDN and CDR2 is FVKESK. The sequence was collected from a human donor in good health. The specimen sequenced was T cells isolated from PBMCs. The gene calls are TRBV14 and TRBJ1-2; D remains ambiguous. CDR3 coding DNA: TGTGCCAGCAGCCAATACAGTGGCTACACCTTC. This translates into CASSQYSGYTF.